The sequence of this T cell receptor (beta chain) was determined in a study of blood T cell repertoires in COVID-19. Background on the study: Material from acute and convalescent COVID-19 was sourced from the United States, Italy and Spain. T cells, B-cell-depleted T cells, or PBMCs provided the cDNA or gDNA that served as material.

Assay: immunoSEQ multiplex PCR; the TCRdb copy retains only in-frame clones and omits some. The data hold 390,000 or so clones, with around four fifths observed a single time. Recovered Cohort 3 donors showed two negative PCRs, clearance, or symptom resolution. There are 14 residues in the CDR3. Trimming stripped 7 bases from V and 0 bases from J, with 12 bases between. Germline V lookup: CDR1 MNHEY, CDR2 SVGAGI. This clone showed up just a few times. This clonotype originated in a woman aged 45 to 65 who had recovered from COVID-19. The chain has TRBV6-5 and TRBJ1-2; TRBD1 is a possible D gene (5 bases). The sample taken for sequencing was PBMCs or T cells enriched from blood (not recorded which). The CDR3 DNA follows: TGTGCCAGCACCCGCGGACACTCTAACTATGGCTACACCTTC. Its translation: CASTRGHSNYGYTF.